The TCR beta chain under discussion was sequenced for a study of blood T cells in healthy people across ages. The second PCR ran about 6 to 11 cycles with a sample-barcoded 5' primer and J-beta primers. One entry per CDR3 protein results from TCRdb running MiXCR on the 5' RACE reads. Of over 950,000 distinct CDR3 sequences listed, roughly 51% are singletons. The draw of peripheral blood yielded ten milliliters from each donor. Germline loops: CDR1 MDHEN, CDR2 SYDVKM. This CDR3 has 13 amino acids. With 3 bases removed from V and 4 bases from J, the gap between germline ends came to 7 bases. This TCR came from a woman aged 55-75 years in good health. What was sequenced was blood. This sequence joins TRBV28 and TRBJ2-1; D ambiguous. In DNA form, the CDR3 reads TGTGCCAGCAGTTTTGTGGAATACAATGAGCAGTTCTTC. Translation gives CASSFVEYNEQFF.